A single sample gave rise to the 11 T cell receptor beta chains below, sequenced in a study of memory CD4+ T cells and cytomegalovirus serostatus. Single viable CD3+CD4+CD8-CD45RO+ cells were sorted as the memory CD4+ T cells. Measured with immunoSEQ multiplex PCR; TCRdb has only the in-frame clones, and not every one. The sample comprises around 63,000 clones, 60% to 85% of which are singletons, and roughly 0.48% rests with the top ten. Source material: memory CD4+ T cells from blood. These receptors were collected from an adult in good health and CMV-seronegative. Some clones in this sample may be carry-over from other donors' samples.

The CDR3 DNA is TGTGCCAGCAGTTACTCGACTCTAATGGAGTACAATGAGCAGTTCTTC. Its translation is CASSYSTLMEYNEQFF. This rearrangement joins TRBV6-5 to TRBJ2-1; D uncertain. The CDR3 extends over 16 amino acids. V was pared by 0 bases and J by 4 bases, with 13 bases between. Looked up from germline, CDR1 is MNHEY and CDR2 is SVGAGI.

This clone was recorded once. This sequence joins TRBV9 and TRBJ2-4; 11 nucleotides line up with TRBD1. CDR1 and CDR2 from the germline V gene are SGDLS and YYNGEE. The length of the CDR3 is 17 residues. Germline trimming cut 4 bases from V and 0 bases from J; bases unmatched to any gene: 6. The CDR3 loop reads CASSRTGGRLAKNIQYF. CDR3 in DNA: TGTGCCAGCAGCCGGACAGGGGGCCGATTAGCCAAAAACATTCAGTACTTC.

The chain recombines TRBV29-1 with TRBJ1-1, with D possibly TRBD1 on 5 matching bases. The length of the CDR3 is 12 residues. Germline-derived CDR1 and CDR2 are SQVTM and ANQGSEA. Trimming left V 1 base short and J 8 bases short, with 11 bases between. The CDR3 loop is CSVEGPGPEAFF. CDR3 DNA: TGCAGCGTTGAAGGCCCAGGGCCAGAAGCTTTCTTT.

This chain uses TRBV11-2 with TRBJ2-7, with 9 nucleotides matching TRBD1. The CDR3 is made up of 15 amino acids. V was pared by 5 bases and J by 5 bases, with 10 bases of the junction left unmatched. The V gene's germline CDR1 is SGHAT and CDR2 FQNNGV. CDR3 sequence: CASSTRPGQGNEQYF. DNA for the CDR3: TGTGCCAGCAGCACCCGCCCAGGACAGGGGAACGAGCAGTACTTC.

This chain uses TRBV5-4 with TRBJ2-7; the D is unclear. This CDR3 region has 19 residues. The germline V and J ends were trimmed by 1 base and 2 bases, with 25 bases remaining between them. Germline-derived CDR1 and CDR2 are SGHNT and YYREEE (reference sequence). Here the CDR3 reads CASSLIQIRRGRPTYEQYF. The CDR3 nucleotides are TGTGCCAGCAGCTTGATTCAGATCAGGCGAGGTCGTCCAACCTACGAGCAGTACTTC.

CDR3: CAWSRRDLSTDTQYF. The CDR3, as DNA: TGTGCCTGGAGTCGCCGGGATCTTAGCACAGATACGCAGTATTTT. The genes are TRBV30 and TRBJ2-3, with D possibly TRBD2 on 5 matching bases. The CDR3 has 15 residues. The V and J ends lost 2 bases and 0 bases respectively, with 12 bases between them. Germline values: CDR1 GTSNPN, CDR2 SVGIG (reference sequence).

The V call is TRBV19, the J call TRBJ2-3; D gene uncertain. V lost 3 bases to trimming and J lost 0 bases, with 13 bases between them. In germline, CDR1 is LNHDA, CDR2 SQIVND (reference sequence). There are 16 residues in the CDR3. The CDR3, as DNA: TGTGCCAGTAGTATTACAGCGCTGGCTAGCACAGATACGCAGTATTTT. As protein: CASSITALASTDTQYF.

In this sample, this clone turned up a few times. V usage is TRBV6-5 and J usage is TRBJ1-6; possible D gene TRBD1, 5 bases. This CDR3 has 13 residues. CDR1 and CDR2 (germline): MNHEY, SVGAGI. V dropped 4 bases and J dropped 10 bases, with 11 bases sitting between them. The CDR3 DNA reads TGTGCCAGCAGTTCCCGACAGCGATCACCCCTCCACTTT. It is translated as CASSSRQRSPLHF.

This clone was observed a few times. The V gene is TRBV7-2, the J gene TRBJ1-6; D not certain. V lost 2 bases, J lost 8 bases, and 10 bases lay in between. CDR3 length: 14 residues. CDR1 is SGHTA and CDR2 is FQGNSA in the germline V gene. CDR3 sequence reads: CASSLQEVYSPLHF. As DNA, the CDR3 is TGTGCCAGCAGCTTACAGGAGGTGTATTCACCCCTCCACTTT.

The chain joins TRBV15 to TRBJ1-4; 7 bases are shared with TRBD1. The CDR3 contains 15 residues. The germline V gene encodes CDR1 LNHNV and CDR2 YYDKDF (reference sequence). V lost 4 bases to trimming and J lost 5 bases; unmatched junction nucleotides: 7. The CDR3 bases are TGTGCCACCAGCATCAACAGGGGCGGGAATGAAAAACTGTTTTTT. Translation gives CATSINRGGNEKLFF.

The chain recombines TRBV9 with TRBJ2-5, with D perhaps TRBD2 (5 bases). V lost 7 bases to trimming and J lost 4 bases, with 20 bases between them. Germline V gene lookup returns CDR1 SGDLS and CDR2 YYNGEE. The CDR3 has 15 residues. DNA of the CDR3: TGTGCCAGCGGCCGGGATGGGGTAGGAAGAGAGACCCAGTACTTC. Translating it yields CASGRDGVGRETQYF.